This T cell receptor beta chain stems from a study of T cells in Graves' hyperthyroidism and ophthalmopathy. About this clonotype itself: A much larger clone is a single base away; this may be a read error.

TCR beta CDR3 region amplification was performed from RNA transcripts. First-round RT-PCR targeting the TCR CDR3 was performed with the HTBI primer set. TCRdb redid the calling of the multiplex PCR reads with MiXCR, one entry per CDR3 protein. Of around 370,000 distinct CDR3 sequences listed, around 18% are singletons. The CDR3 contains 16 residues. Germline V gene sequence: CDR1 SEHNR, CDR2 FQNEAQ (reference sequence). After removal of 3 bases from V and 4 bases from J, the junction contained 9 bases not matched to a gene. 10 ml fresh peripheral blood yielded the PBMCs. V and J are TRBV7-9 and TRBJ2-3; 8 positions agree with TRBD2. The specimen was blood. The origin of this receptor is a man aged 18 to 29 with Graves' ophthalmopathy. The CDR3 DNA reads TGTGCCAGCAGCTTTAGACTAGCGAGTTTCGCAGATACGCAGTATTTT. Translating gives CASSFRLASFADTQYF.